The 25 T cell receptor beta chains in this list originate from one sample, sequenced in a study of response to subunit inactivated influenza vaccine. TCRdb reanalysed the RT-PCR reads using MiXCR and keeps one entry per CDR3 protein. The sample has about 160,000 distinct CDR3 sequences; 9.5% to 12% are singletons. The sample in question was CD8+ T cells sorted from PBMCs, obtained around 25 months after vaccination. The receptors derive from a man aged 45 to 75 who received an inactivated influenza vaccine.

This clonotype was seen repeatedly, ten times or more. This sequence joins TRBV5-1 and TRBJ2-2; D possibly uses TRBD1 or TRBD2 (6 bases each). The germline V gene encodes CDR1 SGHRS and CDR2 YFSETQ. Trimming stripped 0 bases from V and 4 bases from J, with 10 bases between. This CDR3 is 15 amino acids long. The CDR3 sequence is CASSLEQGGTGELFF. CDR3 DNA sequence: TGCGCCAGCAGCTTGGAACAGGGAGGCACCGGGGAGCTGTTTTTT.

This clonotype was counted only a few times. The rearrangement joins TRBV12-3 or TRBV12-4 to TRBJ2-6; tentatively, D is TRBD1 (7 bases). The V gene lost 6 bases and the J gene lost 0 bases, with 15 bases spanning the gap. The length of the CDR3 is 17 residues. The CDR3 coding sequence is TGTGCCAGCAGGGGCGGGACAGTTCACTCTGGGGCCAACGTCCTGACTTTC. It encodes CASRGGTVHSGANVLTF.

This clonotype was detected only a few times. The chain links TRBV6-5 to TRBJ2-7; unclear D gene. CDR1 and CDR2 (germline): MNHEY, SVGAGI. CDR3 size: 12 residues. Between the trimmed V and J ends, which lost 0 bases and 6 bases, there was a span of 6 bases. The CDR3 DNA reads as TGTGCCAGCAGTTACTCGGGTAGCGAGCAGTACTTC. Protein sequence: CASSYSGSEQYF.

The chain joins TRBV7-2 to TRBJ2-5, with 10 bases identical to TRBD1. CDR1 is SGHTA and CDR2 is FQGNSA in the germline V gene. Trimming at V came to 3 bases and at J to 3 bases, leaving 4 bases not matched to a gene. The CDR3 covers 15 residues. In DNA, the CDR3 is TGTGCCAGCAGCTTCACTGGACAGGGGGAAGAGACCCAGTACTTC. Residues: CASSFTGQGEETQYF.

This clonotype was seen more than once but under ten times. The V call is TRBV3-1, the J call TRBJ2-7; 8 bases match TRBD2. This CDR3 is built from 14 residues. Trimming took 6 bases from V and 0 from J; bases not matched to a gene: 4. The germline V gene has CDR1 LGHDT and CDR2 YNNKEL (reference sequence). The DNA of the CDR3 is TGTGCCAGCAGACCGGGGGGGAGCTCCTACGAGCAGTACTTC. This sequence encodes CASRPGGSSYEQYF.

This clonotype was counted ten times or more. The chain combines TRBV29-1 with TRBJ1-3; no definite D call. The CDR3 length is 13 residues. Germline CDR1 and CDR2: SQVTM and ANQGSEA. V dropped 0 bases and J dropped 4 bases, with 7 bases sitting between them. CDR3: CSVEDLGGNTIYF. DNA for the CDR3: TGCAGCGTTGAAGATCTGGGGGGAAACACCATATATTTT.

This chain joins TRBV28 and TRBJ2-7; TRBD2 agrees at 9 bases. Germline V lookup: CDR1 MDHEN, CDR2 SYDVKM. V gave up 5 bases and J gave up 5 bases; unmatched junction bases: 16. The length of the CDR3 is 17 residues. The CDR3 is CASSLPFGRSGRNEQYF. In DNA form, the CDR3 reads TGTGCCAGCAGTCTACCCTTCGGGCGTAGCGGGAGAAACGAGCAGTACTTC.

The chain couples TRBV9 to TRBJ2-3; a weak D match, TRBD1 (6 bases). The germline V gene has CDR1 SGDLS and CDR2 YYNGEE. The length of the CDR3 is 15 residues. V lost 1 base, J lost 2 bases, and 11 bases lay in between. The CDR3 here is CASSVRTVNTDTQYF. The CDR3 coding sequence is TGTGCCAGCAGCGTAAGGACAGTTAACACAGATACGCAGTATTTT.

A few counts support this clonotype. The V call is TRBV4-3, the J call TRBJ2-1; D is unresolved. CDR1 LGHNA and CDR2 YSLEER come from the germline V gene. The CDR3 has 14 residues. Trimming stripped 0 bases from V and 7 bases from J, with 10 bases between. This CDR3 reads CASSQDRSLNEQFF. The CDR3 DNA follows: TGCGCCAGCAGCCAAGATAGGTCCTTGAATGAGCAGTTCTTC.

Details on this clonotype: At one end the junction does not follow the germline gene, possibly because of a read error. V and J are TRBV25-1 and TRBJ2-5, with D perhaps matching TRBD1 (6 bases). The length of the CDR3 is 12 residues. Germline V gene data show CDR1 as MGHDK and CDR2 as SYGVNS. CDR3 in amino acids: CASTHLGNRVSF. The DNA for the CDR3 is TGTGCCAGCACCCACCTGGGAAACAGGGTGTCCTTC.

The CDR3 bases are TGTGCCAGCAGTGAAGCCGGCAGGGGAGGGACTGAAGCTTTCTTT. Translation: CASSEAGRGGTEAFF. The V call is TRBV2, the J call TRBJ1-1, with D perhaps TRBD1 (6 bases). The CDR3 runs 15 residues. The V gene's germline CDR1 is SNHLY and CDR2 FYNNEI. Trimming took 0 bases from V and 5 from J, leaving 13 bases between them.

This chain links TRBV6-5 with TRBJ2-7; 9 bases agree with TRBD1. V dropped 8 bases and J dropped 4; count of bases not matched to a gene: 3. Looked up from germline, CDR1 is MNHEY and CDR2 is SVGAGI. This CDR3 has 12 residues. Here the CDR3 DNA reads TGTGCCAGCGGACAGGGGTGGTACGAGCAGTACTTC. Its translation: CASGQGWYEQYF.

This clonotype has more than one count but fewer than ten. The rearrangement joins TRBV2 to TRBJ2-3; D may be TRBD2 (5 bases). With 3 bases removed from V and 0 bases from J, the gap between germline ends came to 13 bases. CDR1 SNHLY and CDR2 FYNNEI come from the germline V gene. The CDR3 is made up of 16 amino acids. CDR3 amino acids: CASSDGLASSTDTQYF. CDR3 coding DNA: TGTGCCAGCAGTGACGGCCTAGCCTCTAGCACAGATACGCAGTATTTT.

J is TRBJ1-1 and V is TRBV5-1, with D possibly matching TRBD1 (6 bases). The germline V gene encodes CDR1 SGHRS and CDR2 YFSETQ. The CDR3 is 14 amino acids. Trimming stripped 2 bases from V and 0 bases from J, with 8 bases between. The CDR3 DNA reads as TGCGCCAGCAGCTTCAGGGGCATGAACACTGAAGCTTTCTTT. Translated: CASSFRGMNTEAFF.

This clonotype was seen a few times. This chain links TRBV3-1 with TRBJ2-5; 7 bases are shared with TRBD2. CDR1 and CDR2 from the germline V gene are LGHDT and YNNKEL (reference sequence). The CDR3 sequence is 18 residues long. V trimming: 3 bases; J trimming: 6 bases; junction bases outside the gene matches: 19. The CDR3 coding sequence is TGTGCCAGCAGCCAGGAAGCGACAGCGGCGGGAGAGTTAAAGACCCAGTACTTC. Amino acids: CASSQEATAAGELKTQYF.

The sample holds many counts of this clonotype. The chain uses TRBV20-1 and TRBJ2-7, with D perhaps matching TRBD2 (6 bases). Trimming removed 6 bases from V and 6 bases from J, with 12 bases in between. This CDR3 spans 11 amino acids. The germline gives CDR1 DFQATT, CDR2 SNEGSKA (reference sequence). The CDR3 DNA sequence: TGCAGTGCAAACCAGGGAGGCGAGCAGTACTTC. This encodes CSANQGGEQYF.

The chain links TRBV11-1 to TRBJ1-2, with 8 nucleotides matching TRBD1. Germline lookup yields CDR1 SGHAT and CDR2 FQDESV (reference sequence). The junction had 19 bases not matched to a gene; V was cut back by 4 bases and J by 6 bases. This CDR3 is 18 amino acids long. The CDR3 DNA follows: TGTGCCAGCAGCTACGAACCAGGGGGCGTTATATTTCAGCATGGCTACACCTTC. It yields the protein CASSYEPGGVIFQHGYTF. The full variable domain, with the rest looked up from reference TRBV11-1 and TRBJ1-2, is EAEVAQSPRYKITEKSQAVAFWCDPISGHATLYWYRQILGQGPELLVQFQDESVVDDSQLPKDRFSAERLKGVDSTLKIQPAELGDSAMYLCASSYEPGGVIFQHGYTFGSGTRLTVV.

This clonotype came up a few times. The chain carries TRBV6-1 and TRBJ2-2, with D perhaps matching TRBD2 (6 bases). Germline-derived CDR1 and CDR2 are MNHNS and SASEGT. CDR3 length: 16 amino acids. V lost 0 bases, J lost 4 bases, and 12 bases lay in between. In DNA form, the CDR3 reads TGTGCCAGCAGTGAAGCGGCCGGGACTTTCACCGGGGAGCTGTTTTTT. Translated, it gives CASSEAAGTFTGELFF.

This clonotype has only a few counts. The chain is built from TRBV29-1 and TRBJ1-2; no firm D call. The CDR3 runs 13 residues. Germline CDR1 and CDR2: SQVTM and ANQGSEA. The ends were cut back, 7 bases at V and 6 bases at J, with 18 bases in the middle. The CDR3 is CSATPAGFDGYTF. The CDR3 DNA sequence: TGCAGCGCGACGCCCGCGGGTTTTGATGGCTACACCTTC. Filled out from reference TRBV29-1 and TRBJ1-2, the complete variable domain reads SAVISQKPSRDICQRGTSLTIQCQVDSQVTMMFWYRQQPGQSLTLIATANQGSEATYESGFVIDKFPISRPNLTFSTLTVSNMSPEDSSIYLCSATPAGFDGYTFGSGTRLTVV.

The chain links TRBV11-2 to TRBJ1-5; a weak D match, TRBD1 (5 bases). CDR1 is SGHAT, CDR2 FQNNGV, per germline. The CDR3 spans 14 residues. Trimming removed 5 bases from V and 3 bases from J, with 11 bases in between. For the CDR3, the DNA is TGTGCCAGCAGCGTGACAGTGAACAATCAGCCCCAGCATTTT. Its protein product is CASSVTVNNQPQHF.

V gene TRBV30 combines with J gene TRBJ2-2; 7 positions match TRBD2. Trimming took 4 bases from V and 1 from J; bases not matched to a gene: 6. This CDR3 has 15 residues. The V gene's germline CDR1 is GTSNPN and CDR2 SVGIG (reference sequence). The CDR3 here is CAWKALAENTGELFF. The CDR3 DNA is TGTGCCTGGAAAGCCCTAGCGGAGAACACCGGGGAGCTGTTTTTT.

The chain carries TRBV5-5 and TRBJ2-1; TRBD1 is a possible D gene (5 bases). V was pared by 4 bases and J by 10 bases, with 15 bases between. Looked up from germline, CDR1 is SGHKS and CDR2 is YYEKEE (reference sequence). The CDR3 is 13 amino acids. The CDR3 region has the DNA TGTGCCAGCAGCGCCCATCAGGGTTCGGAGCAGTTCTTC. Its protein is CASSAHQGSEQFF.

In this sample, this clonotype turned up a few times. Possible read error: a much larger clone is one base away. This chain uses TRBV20-1 with TRBJ2-7; 7 nucleotides line up with TRBD1. Germline V lookup: CDR1 DFQATT, CDR2 SNEGSKA (reference sequence). This CDR3 region has 14 residues. The ends lost 0 bases at V and 2 bases at J; junction bases unmatched: 4. CDR3 DNA sequence: TGCAGTGCTAGAGATCGGGACAGAACCTACGAGCAGTACTTC. Protein: CSARDRDRTYEQYF.

The rearrangement joins TRBV6-2 or TRBV6-3 to TRBJ2-7; no reliable D call. Trimming removed 6 bases from V and 9 bases from J, with 6 bases in between. This CDR3 comprises 9 residues. The germline gives CDR1 MNHEY, CDR2 SVGEGT. In DNA form, the CDR3 reads TGTGCCAGCAGCTTCGGGCAGTACTTC. Translating gives CASSFGQYF.

This clonotype was seen many times. The chain recombines TRBV20-1 with TRBJ2-3; D unclear. CDR1 and CDR2 from the germline V gene are DFQATT and SNEGSKA (reference sequence). Trimming removed 5 bases at V and 2 bases at J, with 11 bases between. The CDR3 has 13 residues. CDR3 DNA: TGCAGTGCTCGACTCGGTTACACAGATACGCAGTATTTT. Its protein is CSARLGYTDTQYF.